The 10 T cell receptor beta chains given below trace back to one sample, sequenced in a study of regulatory T cells in long-lasting Graves disease. Time point defined: newly diagnosed GD, antithyroid drugs for less than 3 months. There was RNA extracted from PBMCs, and the TCR library was made from it. With iRepertoire HTBI primers and Arm-PCR of CDR3 regions, TCR beta libraries were built. TCRdb fed the multiplex PCR reads into MiXCR, producing one record per CDR3 protein. Of some 220,000 distinct CDR3 sequences listed, roughly a fifth are singletons. This sample also belongs to another study, concerning T cells in Graves' hyperthyroidism and ophthalmopathy.

The source material was peripheral blood mononuclear cells (PBMCs), sampled at new diagnosis, from a patient treated with antithyroid drugs. The receptors stem from a woman aged 25 to 39 with Graves disease.

Many counts were recorded for this clonotype. The V and J genes are TRBV28 and TRBJ1-2; a weak D match, TRBD1 (5 bases). The CDR3 consists of 14 residues. In germline, CDR1 is MDHEN, CDR2 SYDVKM. V was trimmed by 7 bases and J by 4 bases, leaving 16 bases between them. This chain's CDR3 is CASMDTGAAYGYTF. The CDR3 DNA reads TGTGCCAGCATGGATACAGGAGCGGCCTATGGCTACACCTTC.

In this sample, this clonotype turned up many times. J is TRBJ1-4 and V is TRBV28, with D possibly being TRBD1 (5 bases). Trimming shortened V by 3 bases and J by 10 bases, and 15 bases separated the two germline ends. Germline assignment: CDR1 MDHEN and CDR2 SYDVKM. CDR3 size: 14 residues. This CDR3 reads CASSFRGVYGKLFF. The CDR3, as DNA: TGTGCCAGCAGTTTTCGGGGGGTTTATGGAAAACTGTTTTTT.

This clonotype was seen many times. J is TRBJ2-7 and V is TRBV6-1; D gene ambiguous. Germline assignment: CDR1 MNHNS and CDR2 SASEGT. V dropped 1 base and J dropped 8 bases, with 12 bases sitting between them. The CDR3 contains 13 residues. CDR3 in DNA: TGTGCCAGCAGTGAAGATCAGAATAGGAAGCAGTACTTC. Amino acids: CASSEDQNRKQYF.

In regard to this clonotype: Possible read error: a much larger clone is one base away. This chain connects TRBV30 to TRBJ2-7; D is possibly TRBD1 (6 bases). Germline-derived CDR1 and CDR2 are GTSNPN and SVGIG (reference sequence). The CDR3 contains 16 residues. Trimming pared 2 bases from V and 4 bases from J, leaving 21 bases between. This CDR3 reads CAWSLLGAYGVYEQYF. CDR3 nucleotides: TGTGCCTGGAGTCTCTTGGGGGCCTACGGGGTATACGAGCAGTACTTC.

As concerns this clonotype: It differs at one base from a far larger clone, so likely a read error. The V and J genes are TRBV6-4 and TRBJ1-1; D remains ambiguous. From germline, CDR1 is MRHNA and CDR2 SNTAGT. The CDR3 loop spans 13 amino acids. The chain's CDR3 is CASSEDADTVAFF. CDR3 nucleotide sequence: TGTGCCAGCAGTGAGGACGCAGACACTGTAGCTTTCTTT.

This clonotype was counted ten times or more. This chain uses TRBV25-1 with TRBJ2-3; unclear D gene. This CDR3 has 13 residues. The V and J ends lost 2 bases and 5 bases respectively, with 8 bases between them. Germline V CDR1 and CDR2: MGHDK, SYGVNS. CDR3 coding DNA: TGTGCCAGCAGTGAAAATAATTTAGATACGCAGTATTTT. Its translation: CASSENNLDTQYF. Drawing the rest from reference TRBV25-1 and TRBJ2-3, the complete variable domain is EADIYQTPRYLVIGTGKKITLECSQTMGHDKMYWYQQDPGMELHLIHYSYGVNSTEKGDLSSESTVSRIRTEHFPLTLESARPSHTSQYLCASSENNLDTQYFGPGTRLTVL.

This clonotype was counted a few times. Given a much more abundant clone one base away, this may be a read error. The chain recombines TRBV28 with TRBJ1-3; D might be TRBD1 (6 bases). CDR3 length: 14 residues. CDR1 and CDR2 from the germline V gene are MDHEN and SYDVKM. CDR3 sequence reads: CASSSQGVVNAIYF. Here the CDR3 DNA reads TGTGCCAGCAGTTCACAGGGCGTAGTAAACGCCATATATTTT. Supplemented by reference TRBV28 and TRBJ1-3, the full variable domain reads DVKVTQSSRYLVKRTGEKVFLECVQDMDHENMFWYRQDPGLGLRLIYFSYDVKMKEKGDIPEGYSVSREKKERFSLILESASTNQTSMYLCASSSQGVVNAIYFGEGSWLTVV.

This clonotype was observed a handful of times. The chain is built from TRBV18 and TRBJ2-5; 9 nucleotides agree with TRBD2. Germline CDR1 KGHSH, CDR2 LQKENI. The CDR3 sequence is 15 residues long. Germline trimming cut 3 bases from V and 2 bases from J; bases unmatched to any gene: 4. The CDR3 spells CASSPVTSGQETQYF. The CDR3 region has the DNA TGTGCCAGCTCACCGGTCACTAGCGGGCAAGAGACCCAGTACTTC.

This clonotype appeared many times. The V and J genes are TRBV25-1 and TRBJ2-1, with 12 bases lining up with TRBD2. The V and J ends lost 3 bases and 4 bases, in that order; junction bases with no gene match: 4. The CDR3 loop spans 16 amino acids. Germline V gene lookup returns CDR1 MGHDK and CDR2 SYGVNS. The CDR3: CASSDPGLAGYNEQFF. CDR3 nucleotide sequence: TGTGCCAGCAGTGACCCGGGACTAGCGGGTTACAATGAGCAGTTCTTC.

V usage is TRBV28 and J usage is TRBJ1-2, with a tentative D call TRBD1 (5 bases). V dropped 3 bases and J dropped 10 bases, with 12 bases sitting between them. The CDR3 runs to 12 residues. Germline-derived CDR1 and CDR2 are MDHEN and SYDVKM. The CDR3 DNA is TGTGCCAGCAGTTTGGTTGTGGGGGTCTACACCTTC. It specifies CASSLVVGVYTF.